Listed here are 24 T cell receptor beta chains from one sample, sequenced in a study of regulatory T cells in long-lasting Graves disease. iRepertoire HTBI primers and Arm-PCR of CDR3 regions built TCR beta libraries. TCRdb redid the calling of the multiplex PCR reads with MiXCR, one entry per CDR3 protein. The sample carries around 250,000 distinct CDR3 sequences, around 16% recorded once. The sample's time point: newly diagnosed GD, antithyroid drugs for less than 3 months. The authors made the TCR library using RNA they extracted from PBMCs. Specimen: peripheral blood mononuclear cells (PBMCs), collected at new diagnosis, from a patient treated with antithyroid drugs. Every receptor here comes from a female donor with Graves disease.

This clonotype was counted many times. The chain's CDR3 is CASRGQGAAYEQYF. CDR3 DNA: TGTGCCAGCAGGGGACAGGGGGCTGCCTACGAGCAGTACTTC. This chain links TRBV2 with TRBJ2-7, with 12 bases matching TRBD1. The J segment lost 2 bases and the V segment lost 6 bases, leaving 2 bases of the junction unmatched. Per the germline V gene, CDR1 is SNHLY and CDR2 is FYNNEI. The CDR3 has 14 amino acids.

This chain connects TRBV15 to TRBJ2-2, with 7 bases identical to TRBD1. The germline V gene has CDR1 LNHNV and CDR2 YYDKDF (reference sequence). The CDR3 spans 17 residues. V was clipped by 2 bases and J by 1 base; unmatched bases: 7. CDR3: CATSRPRQGGNTGELFF. The CDR3 DNA sequence: TGTGCCACCAGCAGACCCAGACAGGGTGGGAACACCGGGGAGCTGTTTTTT.

This clonotype was seen repeatedly, ten times or more. The chain joins TRBV7-2 to TRBJ1-5; unclear D gene. The germline V gene encodes CDR1 SGHTA and CDR2 FQGNSA. The V gene lost 5 bases and the J gene lost 4 bases, with 9 bases spanning the gap. The CDR3 has 13 amino acids. The CDR3 region is CASSAYRNQPQHF. The CDR3 nucleotides are TGTGCCAGCAGCGCCTACAGAAATCAGCCCCAGCATTTT.

This clonotype was observed many times. V usage is TRBV4-1 and J usage is TRBJ2-3; 12 bases fit TRBD2. The CDR3 covers 15 residues. V lost 8 bases and J lost 2; bases outside the gene matches: 5. Germline V gene lookup returns CDR1 MGHRA and CDR2 YSYEKL. The CDR3, as DNA: TGCGCCAGCTCCCTAGCGGGAGGGCCCACAGATACGCAGTATTTT. Its translation is CASSLAGGPTDTQYF.

There are many counts of this clonotype. This chain joins TRBV20-1 and TRBJ2-3, with D possibly TRBD2 on 5 matching bases. This CDR3 has 13 amino acids. Between the trimmed V and J ends, which lost 5 bases and 6 bases, there was a span of 15 bases. Germline CDR1 is DFQATT and CDR2 is SNEGSKA (reference sequence). The CDR3 here is CSAPEDPGDTQYF. The CDR3 DNA reads as TGCAGTGCTCCAGAGGACCCGGGGGATACGCAGTATTTT.

This clonotype came up many times. This chain connects TRBV30 to TRBJ1-1, with D maybe TRBD1 (5 bases). CDR3 length: 12 residues. V dropped 3 bases and J dropped 8 bases, with 13 bases sitting between them. The germline gives CDR1 GTSNPN, CDR2 SVGIG (reference sequence). This CDR3 reads CAWRATASEAFF. DNA of the CDR3: TGTGCCTGGAGAGCGACAGCTTCCGAAGCTTTCTTT.

This clonotype was observed at least ten times. The chain links TRBV2 to TRBJ1-6, with D unclear. Trimming took 4 bases from V and 10 from J, leaving 5 bases between them. The CDR3 length is 11 residues. Germline V lookup: CDR1 SNHLY, CDR2 FYNNEI. The DNA for the CDR3 is TGTGCCAGCAGTGGGAGGTCACCCCTCCACTTT. This translates into CASSGRSPLHF.

The table lists this clonotype with many counts. The rearrangement joins TRBV2 to TRBJ2-2; tentatively, D is TRBD2 (7 bases). V gave up 7 bases and J gave up 7 bases, with 22 bases separating them. The CDR3 loop spans 16 amino acids. CDR1 is SNHLY, CDR2 FYNNEI, per germline. The CDR3 DNA is TGTGCCAGCACCCTCCGGGGGCGGGAGACGGGCGGGGAGCTGTTTTTT. It yields the protein CASTLRGRETGGELFF.

This clonotype was counted many times. The V gene is TRBV29-1, the J gene TRBJ2-3; D unclear. The CDR3 extends over 14 amino acids. Germline CDR1 is SQVTM and CDR2 is ANQGSEA. The germline V and J ends were trimmed by 5 bases and 0 bases, with 12 bases remaining between them. CDR3 sequence reads: CSVTRLSSTDTQYF. The CDR3 DNA reads as TGCAGCGTTACCCGCTTATCTAGCACAGATACGCAGTATTTT.

The V and J genes are TRBV20-1 and TRBJ2-2; D is unresolved. This CDR3 is 13 amino acids long. Germline CDR1 reads DFQATT; CDR2 reads SNEGSKA (reference sequence). V lost 6 bases to trimming and J lost 5 bases, with 13 bases between them. The CDR3 is CSAPRTETGELFF. The CDR3 DNA follows: TGCAGTGCCCCTCGGACGGAGACCGGGGAGCTGTTTTTT.

Many counts were recorded for this clonotype. V gene TRBV6-5 combines with J gene TRBJ2-5; D gene uncertain. The V gene's germline CDR1 is MNHEY and CDR2 SVGAGI. The V and J ends lost 2 bases and 5 bases respectively, with 12 bases between them. The CDR3 runs 14 residues. CDR3 in DNA: TGTGCCAGCAGTTACGATGGGGTGGAGGAGACCCAGTACTTC. Its translation: CASSYDGVEETQYF.

This chain joins TRBV27 and TRBJ2-5; D may be TRBD2 (5 bases). The CDR3 is 14 amino acids. Germline V gene lookup returns CDR1 MNHEY and CDR2 SMNVEV (reference sequence). V lost 3 bases and J lost 0, with 8 bases in between. As DNA, the CDR3 is TGTGCCAGCAGTTTTCAAGCGGACCAAGAGACCCAGTACTTC. The encoded protein is CASSFQADQETQYF.

This clonotype was counted ten times or more. The chain has TRBV2 and TRBJ2-2; TRBD2 might be the D (5 bases). The germline V and J ends were trimmed by 7 bases and 7 bases, with 10 bases remaining between them. The CDR3 contains 12 residues. Germline V gene sequence: CDR1 SNHLY, CDR2 FYNNEI. CDR3 sequence (DNA): TGTGCCAGCAACCCGGGATTCGGGGAGCTGTTTTTT. Its protein is CASNPGFGELFF.

This clonotype was counted at least ten times. The CDR3 loop reads CASSSPEGGSGNTIYF. As DNA, the CDR3 is TGTGCCAGCAGCTCCCCCGAGGGGGGCTCTGGAAACACCATATATTTT. This chain uses TRBV6-1 with TRBJ1-3, with D tentatively TRBD1 (6 bases). CDR1 is MNHNS, CDR2 SASEGT, per germline. V was shortened by 6 bases and J by 0 bases, with 15 bases between the two germline ends. CDR3 length equals 16 residues.

This sequence joins TRBV6-1 and TRBJ2-2; 10 nucleotides line up with TRBD2. J lost 4 bases, V lost 4 bases, and 3 bases had no gene match. The length of the CDR3 is 15 residues. Germline CDR1 and CDR2: MNHNS and SASEGT. The CDR3 loop reads CASSAGTSATGELFF. CDR3 DNA: TGTGCCAGCAGTGCCGGGACTAGCGCCACCGGGGAGCTGTTTTTT.

There are many counts of this clonotype. CDR3 protein: CASREGRFITFF. CDR3 DNA sequence: TGTGCCAGCAGGGAGGGTCGATTTATTACTTTCTTT. The chain links TRBV25-1 to TRBJ1-1; D not resolved. The CDR3 contains 12 residues. Germline assignment: CDR1 MGHDK and CDR2 SYGVNS. V gave up 6 bases and J gave up 12 bases, with 17 bases separating them.

This clonotype was observed at least ten times. The chain couples TRBV7-2 to TRBJ2-1, with 7 bases matching TRBD1. Per germline, CDR1 SGHTA and CDR2 FQGNSA. J gave up 7 bases and V 5 bases, and 5 bases lay outside the gene matches. This CDR3 has 13 residues. CDR3 amino acids: CASSVTGTNEQFF. The CDR3, as DNA: TGTGCCAGCAGCGTGACAGGGACGAATGAGCAGTTCTTC.

This clonotype was seen a few times. The chain has TRBV20-1 and TRBJ2-7, with 9 bases lining up with TRBD2. The V gene's germline CDR1 is DFQATT and CDR2 SNEGSKA (reference sequence). This CDR3 contains 15 residues. The ends lost 5 bases at V and 6 bases at J; junction bases unmatched: 14. CDR3 sequence: CSADPLLAGSFEQYF. CDR3 DNA sequence: TGCAGTGCTGACCCCCTCCTAGCGGGATCTTTCGAGCAGTACTTC.

The table lists this clonotype with many counts. The chain joins TRBV19 to TRBJ2-3, with D maybe TRBD2 (5 bases). Between the trimmed V and J ends, which lost 2 bases and 6 bases, there was a span of 12 bases. This CDR3 has 14 amino acids. Germline V gene lookup returns CDR1 LNHDA and CDR2 SQIVND (reference sequence). The CDR3 sequence: CASSIMGSRDTQYF. CDR3 DNA sequence: TGTGCCAGTAGTATAATGGGGAGTCGGGATACGCAGTATTTT. Complete variable domain (other parts from reference TRBV19 and TRBJ2-3): DGGITQSPKYLFRKEGQNVTLSCEQNLNHDAMYWYRQDPGQGLRLIYYSQIVNDFQKGDIAEGYSVSREKKESFPLTVTSAQKNPTAFYLCASSIMGSRDTQYFGPGTRLTVL.

This clonotype was counted at least ten times. J is TRBJ2-5 and V is TRBV20-1, with unresolved D. This CDR3 is 13 amino acids long. Germline CDR1 is DFQATT and CDR2 is SNEGSKA (reference sequence). V lost 3 bases and J lost 2, with 10 bases in between. The CDR3 nucleotides read TGCAGTGCTAGGGGCGGTTCGCAAGAGACCCAGTACTTC. Protein sequence: CSARGGSQETQYF.

As concerns this clonotype: A much larger clone sits a single nucleotide away, making a read error possible. The V call is TRBV7-2, the J call TRBJ1-5; D remains unclear. Per the germline V gene, CDR1 is SGHTA and CDR2 is FQGNSA. CDR3 length: 15 amino acids. In DNA, the CDR3 is TGTGCCAGCAGCTTAAGGGCCTGGCAGGATCAGCCCCATCATTTT. This encodes CASSLRAWQDQPHHF. The full variable domain, rest sourced from reference TRBV7-2 and TRBJ1-5, is GAGVSQSPSNKVTEKGKDVELRCDPISGHTALYWYRQSLGQGLEFLIYFQGNSAPDKSGLPSDRFSAERTGGSVSTLTIQRTQQEDSAVYLCASSLRAWQDQPHHFGDGTRLSIL.

As to this clonotype: As the CDR3 is not closed by the conserved phenylalanine or tryptophan, this likely results from a read error. CDR3 bases: TGTGCCAGCAGCTTATACGGGACTAGCGGATTCTACGAGCAGTACCTC. Translation gives CASSLYGTSGFYEQYL. V is TRBV7-2 and J is TRBJ2-7; 11 nucleotides line up with TRBD2. Germline CDR1 reads SGHTA; CDR2 reads FQGNSA. V shed 2 bases and J 3 bases; nucleotides not matched to a gene: 6. This CDR3 is built from 16 residues.

This clonotype was detected ten times or more. V usage is TRBV12-3 or TRBV12-4 and J usage is TRBJ2-3; maybe TRBD2 (5 bases). The CDR3 extends over 14 amino acids. V was cut by 1 base and J by 6 bases, with 11 bases left in between. The CDR3 DNA is TGTGCCAGCAGTTTAGACCGTTCGGGGGATACGCAGTATTTT. Its protein is CASSLDRSGDTQYF.

Comments on this clonotype: A far larger clone is a single base away, which makes a read error likely. Here the CDR3 omits its conserved ending phenylalanine or tryptophan, so a read error is the likely source. The J gene is TRBJ1-1, the V gene TRBV6-2 or TRBV6-3; D unresolved. This CDR3 is 11 amino acids long. The germline gives CDR1 MNHEY, CDR2 SVGEGT. V lost 8 bases to trimming and J lost 1 base, with 5 bases between them. CDR3 protein: CASGENTEAFL. CDR3 coding DNA: TGTGCCAGCGGAGAGAACACTGAAGCTTTCCTT.